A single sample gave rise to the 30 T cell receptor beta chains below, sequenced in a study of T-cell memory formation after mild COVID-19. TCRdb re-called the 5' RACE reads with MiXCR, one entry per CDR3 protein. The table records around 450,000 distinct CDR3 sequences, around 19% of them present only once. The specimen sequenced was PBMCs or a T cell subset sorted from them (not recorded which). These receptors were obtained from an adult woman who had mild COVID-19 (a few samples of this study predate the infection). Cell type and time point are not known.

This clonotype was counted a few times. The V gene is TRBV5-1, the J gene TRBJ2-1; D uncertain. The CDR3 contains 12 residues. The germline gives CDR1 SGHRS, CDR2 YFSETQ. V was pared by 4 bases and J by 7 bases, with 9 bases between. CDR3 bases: TGCGCCAGCAGCATCAGTTGGAATGAGCAGTTCTTC. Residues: CASSISWNEQFF.

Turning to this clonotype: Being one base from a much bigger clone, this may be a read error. CDR3 sequence: CASSLEDNEQFF. CDR3 DNA: TGTGCCAGCAGCTTAGAGGACAATGAGCAGTTCTTC. The V gene is TRBV11-3, the J gene TRBJ2-1; D ambiguous. The CDR3 is 12 amino acids. In germline, CDR1 is SGHNT, CDR2 YENEEA. V shed 0 bases and J shed 5 bases, with 2 bases lying between them. Full variable domain (missing parts from reference TRBV11-3 and TRBJ2-1): EAGVVQSPRYKIIEKKQPVAFWCNPISGHNTLYWYLQNLGQGPELLIRYENEEAVDDSQLPKDRFSAERLKGVDSTLKIQPAELGDSAVYLCASSLEDNEQFFGPGTRLTVL.

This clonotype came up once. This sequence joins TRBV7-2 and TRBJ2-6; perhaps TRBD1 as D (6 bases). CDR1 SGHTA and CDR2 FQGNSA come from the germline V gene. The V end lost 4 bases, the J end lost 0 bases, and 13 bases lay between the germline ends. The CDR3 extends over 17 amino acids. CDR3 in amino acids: CASSSGTSYSGANVLTF. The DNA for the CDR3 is TGTGCCAGCAGCTCCGGGACAAGTTACTCTGGGGCCAACGTCCTGACTTTC.

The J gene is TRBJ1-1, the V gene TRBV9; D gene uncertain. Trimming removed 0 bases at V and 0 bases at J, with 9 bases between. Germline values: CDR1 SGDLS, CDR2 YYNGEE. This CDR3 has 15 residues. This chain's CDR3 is CASSVDGSLNTEAFF. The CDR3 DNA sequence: TGTGCCAGCAGCGTAGATGGCAGCCTGAACACTGAAGCTTTCTTT.

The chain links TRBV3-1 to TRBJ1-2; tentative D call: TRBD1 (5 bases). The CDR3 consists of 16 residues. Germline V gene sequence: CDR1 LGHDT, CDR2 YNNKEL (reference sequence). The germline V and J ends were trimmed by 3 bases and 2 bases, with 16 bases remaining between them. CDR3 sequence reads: CASSQTGTPMNYGYTF. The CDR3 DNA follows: TGTGCCAGCAGCCAGACCGGGACGCCTATGAACTATGGCTACACCTTC.

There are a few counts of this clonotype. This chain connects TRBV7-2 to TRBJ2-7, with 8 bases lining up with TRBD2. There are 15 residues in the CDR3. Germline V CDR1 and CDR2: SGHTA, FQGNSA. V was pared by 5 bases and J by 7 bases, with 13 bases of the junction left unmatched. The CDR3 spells CASSPTSEGYREQYF. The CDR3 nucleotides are TGTGCCAGCAGCCCGACTAGCGAGGGGTATCGGGAGCAGTACTTC.

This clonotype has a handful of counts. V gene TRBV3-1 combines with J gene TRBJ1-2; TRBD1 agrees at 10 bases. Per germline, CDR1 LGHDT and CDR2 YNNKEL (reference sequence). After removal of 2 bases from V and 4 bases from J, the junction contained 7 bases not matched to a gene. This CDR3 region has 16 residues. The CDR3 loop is CASSQHGDRGIYGYTF. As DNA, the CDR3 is TGTGCCAGCAGCCAACACGGGGACAGGGGAATCTATGGCTACACCTTC.

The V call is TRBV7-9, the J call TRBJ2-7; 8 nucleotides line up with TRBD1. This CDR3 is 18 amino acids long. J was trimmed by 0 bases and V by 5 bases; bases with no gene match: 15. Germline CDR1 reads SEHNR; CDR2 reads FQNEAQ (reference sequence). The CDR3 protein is CASSRQDRGTGASYEQYF. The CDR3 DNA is TGTGCCAGCAGCAGACAAGACAGGGGCACGGGGGCCTCCTACGAGCAGTACTTC. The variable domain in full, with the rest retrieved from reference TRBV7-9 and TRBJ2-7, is DTGVSQNPRHKITKRGQNVTFRCDPISEHNRLYWYRQTLGQGPEFLTYFQNEAQLEKSRLLSDRFSAERPKGSFSTLEIQRTEQGDSAMYLCASSRQDRGTGASYEQYFGPGTRLTVT.

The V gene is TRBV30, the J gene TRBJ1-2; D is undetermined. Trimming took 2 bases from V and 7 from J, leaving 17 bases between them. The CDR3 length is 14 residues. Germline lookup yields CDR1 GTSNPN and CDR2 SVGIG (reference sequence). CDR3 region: CAWSIQLGVSGYTF. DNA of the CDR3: TGTGCCTGGAGTATCCAATTGGGAGTGAGTGGCTACACCTTC.

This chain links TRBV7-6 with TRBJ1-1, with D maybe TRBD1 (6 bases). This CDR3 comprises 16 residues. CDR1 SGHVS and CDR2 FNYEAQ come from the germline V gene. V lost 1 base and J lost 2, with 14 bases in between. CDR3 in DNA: TGTGCCAGCAGCTTAGAGGCGACAGGACTCAACACTGAAGCTTTCTTT. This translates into CASSLEATGLNTEAFF.

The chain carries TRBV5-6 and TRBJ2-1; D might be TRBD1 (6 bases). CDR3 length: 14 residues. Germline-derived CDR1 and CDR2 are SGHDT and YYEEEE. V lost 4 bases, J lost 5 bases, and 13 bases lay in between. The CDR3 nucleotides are TGTGCCAGCAGCCTGCCAACAGGGAACAATGAGCAGTTCTTC. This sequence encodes CASSLPTGNNEQFF.

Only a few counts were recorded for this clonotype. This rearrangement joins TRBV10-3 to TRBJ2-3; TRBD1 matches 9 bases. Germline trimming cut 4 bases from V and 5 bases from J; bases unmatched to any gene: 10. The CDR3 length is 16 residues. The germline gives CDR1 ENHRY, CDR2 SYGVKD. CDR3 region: CAISAPPGQGKDTQYF. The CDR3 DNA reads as TGTGCCATCAGTGCACCCCCGGGACAGGGCAAAGATACGCAGTATTTT.

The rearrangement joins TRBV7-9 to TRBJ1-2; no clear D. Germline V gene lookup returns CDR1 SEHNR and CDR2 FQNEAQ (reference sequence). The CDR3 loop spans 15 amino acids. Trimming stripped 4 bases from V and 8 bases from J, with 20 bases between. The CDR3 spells CASSWAEPTRHGYTF. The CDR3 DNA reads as TGTGCCAGCAGCTGGGCCGAACCAACACGTCACGGCTACACCTTC.

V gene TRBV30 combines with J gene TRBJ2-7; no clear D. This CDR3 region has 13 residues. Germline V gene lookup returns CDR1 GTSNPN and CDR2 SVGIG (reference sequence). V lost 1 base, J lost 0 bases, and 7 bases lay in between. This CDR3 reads CAWSEGVSYEQYF. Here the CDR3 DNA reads TGTGCCTGGAGTGAGGGCGTCTCCTACGAGCAGTACTTC.

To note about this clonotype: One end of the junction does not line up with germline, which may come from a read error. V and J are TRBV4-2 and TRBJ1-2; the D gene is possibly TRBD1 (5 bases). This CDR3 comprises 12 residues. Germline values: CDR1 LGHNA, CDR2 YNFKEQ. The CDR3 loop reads CASSQDSGPESF. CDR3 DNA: TGTGCCAGCAGCCAAGATTCGGGACCCGAATCCTTC.

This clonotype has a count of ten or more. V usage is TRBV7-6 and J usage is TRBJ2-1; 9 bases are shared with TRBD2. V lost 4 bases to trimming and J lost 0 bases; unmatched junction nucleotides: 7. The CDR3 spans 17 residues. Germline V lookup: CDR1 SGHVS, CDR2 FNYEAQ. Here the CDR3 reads CASSSQAGGYSYNEQFF. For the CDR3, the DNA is TGTGCCAGCAGCTCTCAAGCGGGGGGATACTCCTACAATGAGCAGTTCTTC.

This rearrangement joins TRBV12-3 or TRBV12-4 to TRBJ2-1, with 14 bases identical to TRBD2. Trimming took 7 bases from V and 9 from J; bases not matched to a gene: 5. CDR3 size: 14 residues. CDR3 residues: CASTGLAGGSEQFF. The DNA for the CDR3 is TGTGCCAGCACCGGACTAGCGGGAGGTAGTGAGCAGTTCTTC.

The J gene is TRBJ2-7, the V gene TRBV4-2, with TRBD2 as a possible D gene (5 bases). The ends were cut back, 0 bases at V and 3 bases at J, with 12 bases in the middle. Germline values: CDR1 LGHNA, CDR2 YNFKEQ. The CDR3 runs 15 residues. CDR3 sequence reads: CASSQELIDYYEQYF. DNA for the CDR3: TGTGCCAGCAGCCAAGAACTGATAGACTACTACGAGCAGTACTTC.

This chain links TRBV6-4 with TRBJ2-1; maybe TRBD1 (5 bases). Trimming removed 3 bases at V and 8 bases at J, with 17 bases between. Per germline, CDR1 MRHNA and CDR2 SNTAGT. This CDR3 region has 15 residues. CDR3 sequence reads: CASSDFAGPGYEQFF. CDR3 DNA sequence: TGTGCCAGCAGTGATTTTGCCGGGCCAGGGTATGAGCAGTTCTTC.

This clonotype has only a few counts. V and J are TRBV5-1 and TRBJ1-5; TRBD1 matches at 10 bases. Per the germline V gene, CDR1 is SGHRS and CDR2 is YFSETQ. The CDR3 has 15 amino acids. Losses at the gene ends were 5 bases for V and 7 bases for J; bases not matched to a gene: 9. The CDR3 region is CASRSGTGASQPQHF. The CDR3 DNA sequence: TGCGCCAGCAGATCCGGGACAGGGGCCTCCCAGCCCCAGCATTTT. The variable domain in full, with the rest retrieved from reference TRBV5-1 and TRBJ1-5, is KAGVTQTPRYLIKTRGQQVTLSCSPISGHRSVSWYQQTPGQGLQFLFEYFSETQRNKGNFPGRFSGRQFSNSRSEMNVSTLELGDSALYLCASRSGTGASQPQHFGDGTRLSIL.

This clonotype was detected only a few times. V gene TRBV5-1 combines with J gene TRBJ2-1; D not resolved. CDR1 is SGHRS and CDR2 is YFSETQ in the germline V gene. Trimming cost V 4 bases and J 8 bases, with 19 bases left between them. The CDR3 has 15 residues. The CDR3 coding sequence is TGCGCCAGCAGCCCCTCGCCGGACGACTGGGATGAGCAGTTCTTC. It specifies CASSPSPDDWDEQFF.

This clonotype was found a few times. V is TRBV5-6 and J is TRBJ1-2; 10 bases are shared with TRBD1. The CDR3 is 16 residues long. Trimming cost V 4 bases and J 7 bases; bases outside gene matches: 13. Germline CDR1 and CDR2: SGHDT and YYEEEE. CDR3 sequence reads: CASSTADRQGALGYTF. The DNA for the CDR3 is TGTGCCAGCAGCACCGCAGACCGACAGGGGGCCCTTGGCTACACCTTC.

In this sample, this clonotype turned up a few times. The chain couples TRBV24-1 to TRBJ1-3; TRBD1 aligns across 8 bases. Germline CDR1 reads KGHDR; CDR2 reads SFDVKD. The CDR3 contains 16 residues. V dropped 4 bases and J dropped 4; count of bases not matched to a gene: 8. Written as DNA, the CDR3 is TGTGCCACCAGTGACCCAGGACAGGGCACGGGAAACACCATATATTTT. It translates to CATSDPGQGTGNTIYF.

CDR3 protein: CATSQPGNEKLFF. Written as DNA, the CDR3 is TGTGCCACCAGCCAACCGGGGAATGAAAAACTGTTTTTT. This chain uses TRBV24-1 with TRBJ1-4; D uncertain. The CDR3 spans 13 residues. Trimming stripped 7 bases from V and 5 bases from J, with 10 bases between. The V gene's germline CDR1 is KGHDR and CDR2 SFDVKD.

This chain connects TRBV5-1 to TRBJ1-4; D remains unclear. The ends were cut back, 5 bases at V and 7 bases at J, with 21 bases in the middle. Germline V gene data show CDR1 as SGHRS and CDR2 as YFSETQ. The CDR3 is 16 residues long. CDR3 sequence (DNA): TGCGCCAGCAGACCCCCAGAGGGAGCCGGAGGTGAAAAACTGTTTTTT. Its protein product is CASRPPEGAGGEKLFF.

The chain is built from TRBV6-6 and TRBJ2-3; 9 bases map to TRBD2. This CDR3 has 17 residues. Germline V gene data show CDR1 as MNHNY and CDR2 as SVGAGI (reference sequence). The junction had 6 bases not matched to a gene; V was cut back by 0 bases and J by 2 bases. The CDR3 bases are TGTGCCAGCAGTTACTCGTTAGCGGGGGAGAACACAGATACGCAGTATTTT. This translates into CASSYSLAGENTDTQYF.

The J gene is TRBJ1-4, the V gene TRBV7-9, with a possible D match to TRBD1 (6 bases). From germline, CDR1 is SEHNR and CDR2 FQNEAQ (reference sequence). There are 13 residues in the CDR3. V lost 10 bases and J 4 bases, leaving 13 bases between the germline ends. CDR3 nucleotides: TGTGCCACCGAGGACAGACTTAATGAAAAACTGTTTTTT. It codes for CATEDRLNEKLFF.

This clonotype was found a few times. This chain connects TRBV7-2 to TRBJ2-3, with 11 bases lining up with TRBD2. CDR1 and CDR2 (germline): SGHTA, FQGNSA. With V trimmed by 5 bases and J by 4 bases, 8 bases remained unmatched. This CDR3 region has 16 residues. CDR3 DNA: TGTGCCAGCAGCCACATAGCGGGGGGGCCCCCAGATACGCAGTATTTT. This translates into CASSHIAGGPPDTQYF.

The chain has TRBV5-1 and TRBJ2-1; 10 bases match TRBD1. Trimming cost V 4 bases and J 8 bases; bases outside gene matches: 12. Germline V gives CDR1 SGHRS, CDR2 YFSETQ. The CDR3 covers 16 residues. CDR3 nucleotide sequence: TGCGCCAGCAGCCATCCTCCGGACAGGGGGGCTTATGAGCAGTTCTTC. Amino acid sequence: CASSHPPDRGAYEQFF. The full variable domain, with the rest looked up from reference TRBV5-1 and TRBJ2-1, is KAGVTQTPRYLIKTRGQQVTLSCSPISGHRSVSWYQQTPGQGLQFLFEYFSETQRNKGNFPGRFSGRQFSNSRSEMNVSTLELGDSALYLCASSHPPDRGAYEQFFGPGTRLTVL.

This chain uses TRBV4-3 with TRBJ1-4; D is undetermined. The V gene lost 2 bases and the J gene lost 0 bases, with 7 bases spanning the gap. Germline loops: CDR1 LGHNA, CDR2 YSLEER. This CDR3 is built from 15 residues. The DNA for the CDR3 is TGCGCCAGCAGCCAACATATCGCAACTAATGAAAAACTGTTTTTT. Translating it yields CASSQHIATNEKLFF.